The TCR beta chain under discussion was sequenced for a study of blood T cell repertoires in COVID-19. The wider study: Donors in the United States, Italy and Spain gave samples during acute or convalescent COVID-19. Nucleic acid was either cDNA or gDNA, and it came from T cells, B-cell-depleted T cells, or PBMCs.

Source study methods: Amplification of reference gene primers was used by the study to estimate nucleated cell counts. Assay used: immunoSEQ multiplex PCR; TCRdb lists only in-frame clones, some missing. V, J and clone size are taken as reported in that table, and D and trimming were inferred from the DNA itself. The repertoire has about 89,000 clones, over 65% of them found once; the top ten carry around 50%. Germline loops: CDR1 LGHNA, CDR2 YSLEER. The CDR3 is 13 amino acids. V lost 5 bases and J 2 bases, leaving 8 bases between the germline ends. The TCR originated in a human donor in a cohort sampled during active COVID-19. The sample comprised peripheral blood. The chain has TRBV4-3 and TRBJ2-3; D call uncertain. The CDR3 coding sequence is TGCGCCAGCAGCGAGAGCCCCACAGATACGCAGTATTTT. It encodes CASSESPTDTQYF.